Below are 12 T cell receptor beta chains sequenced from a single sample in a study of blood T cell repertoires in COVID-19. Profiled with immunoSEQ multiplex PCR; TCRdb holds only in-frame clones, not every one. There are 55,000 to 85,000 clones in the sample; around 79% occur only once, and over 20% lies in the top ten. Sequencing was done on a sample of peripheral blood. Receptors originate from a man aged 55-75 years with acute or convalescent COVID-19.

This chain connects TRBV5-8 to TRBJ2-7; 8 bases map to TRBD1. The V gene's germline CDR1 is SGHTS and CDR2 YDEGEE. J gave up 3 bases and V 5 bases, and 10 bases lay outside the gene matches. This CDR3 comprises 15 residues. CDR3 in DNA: TGTGCCAGCAGAAAAACCGGGACAGGAAACTACGAGCAGTACTTC. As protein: CASRKTGTGNYEQYF.

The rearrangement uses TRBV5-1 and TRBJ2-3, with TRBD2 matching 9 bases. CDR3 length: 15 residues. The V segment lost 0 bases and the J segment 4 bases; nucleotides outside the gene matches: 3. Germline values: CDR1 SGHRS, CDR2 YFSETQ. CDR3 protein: CASSLGVAGADTQYF. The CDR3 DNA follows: TGCGCCAGCAGCTTGGGGGTAGCGGGGGCAGATACGCAGTATTTT.

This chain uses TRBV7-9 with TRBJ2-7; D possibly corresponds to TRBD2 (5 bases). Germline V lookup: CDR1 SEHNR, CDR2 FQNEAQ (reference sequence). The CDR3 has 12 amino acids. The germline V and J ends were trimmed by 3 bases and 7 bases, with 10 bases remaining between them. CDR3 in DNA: TGTGCCAGCAGCTTTGGGTCGGGGGAGCAGTACTTC. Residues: CASSFGSGEQYF. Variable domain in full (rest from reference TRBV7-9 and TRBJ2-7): DTGVSQNPRHKITKRGQNVTFRCDPISEHNRLYWYRQTLGQGPEFLTYFQNEAQLEKSRLLSDRFSAERPKGSFSTLEIQRTEQGDSAMYLCASSFGSGEQYFGPGTRLTVT.

CDR3 coding DNA: TGTGCCAGTAGTATAATGACAGGGGGAGATATGAACACTGAAGCTTTCTTT. It encodes CASSIMTGGDMNTEAFF. The genes are TRBV19 and TRBJ1-1; 9 nucleotides agree with TRBD1. The ends lost 2 bases at V and 0 bases at J; junction bases unmatched: 7. Germline values: CDR1 LNHDA, CDR2 SQIVND (reference sequence). This CDR3 region has 17 residues.

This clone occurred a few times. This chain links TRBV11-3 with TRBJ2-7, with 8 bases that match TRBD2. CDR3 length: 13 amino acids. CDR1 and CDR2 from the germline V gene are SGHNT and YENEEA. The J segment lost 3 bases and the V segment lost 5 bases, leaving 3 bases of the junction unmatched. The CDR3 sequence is CASSESGGYEQYF. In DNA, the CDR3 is TGTGCCAGCAGCGAGAGCGGGGGCTACGAGCAGTACTTC.

CDR3 residues: CAWSVTWESYEQYF. CDR3 DNA: TGTGCCTGGAGTGTGACGTGGGAGTCCTACGAGCAGTACTTC. V and J are TRBV30 and TRBJ2-7; D may be TRBD2 (5 bases). The CDR3 has 14 residues. Deletions cut 0 bases from V and 1 base from J, with 10 bases between. The germline gives CDR1 GTSNPN, CDR2 SVGIG (reference sequence).

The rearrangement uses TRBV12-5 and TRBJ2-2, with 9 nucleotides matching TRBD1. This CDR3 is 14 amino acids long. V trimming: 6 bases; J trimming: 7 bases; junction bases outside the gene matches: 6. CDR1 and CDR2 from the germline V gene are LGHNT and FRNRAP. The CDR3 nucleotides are TGTGCTAGTGGCTTCGGGACAGGGATCGGGGAGCTGTTTTTT. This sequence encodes CASGFGTGIGELFF.

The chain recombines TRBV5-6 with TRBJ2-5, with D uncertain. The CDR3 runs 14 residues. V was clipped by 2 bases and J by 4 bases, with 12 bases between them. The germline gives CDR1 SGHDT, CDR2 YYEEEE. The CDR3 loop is CASSLPGRGETQYF. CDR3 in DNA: TGTGCCAGCAGCTTACCGGGTCGTGGAGAGACCCAGTACTTC. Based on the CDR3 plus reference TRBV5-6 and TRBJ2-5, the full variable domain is DAGVTQSPTHLIKTRGQQVTLRCSPKSGHDTVSWYQQALGQGPQFIFQYYEEEERQRGNFPDRFSGHQFPNYSSELNVNALLLGDSALYLCASSLPGRGETQYFGPGTRLLVL.

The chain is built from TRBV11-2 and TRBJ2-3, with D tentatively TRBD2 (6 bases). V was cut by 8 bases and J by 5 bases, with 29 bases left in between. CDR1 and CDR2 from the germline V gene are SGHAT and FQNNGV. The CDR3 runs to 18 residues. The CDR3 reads CASGSRESQGSRRDTQYF. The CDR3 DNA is TGTGCCAGCGGAAGCCGGGAGTCACAAGGAAGTAGAAGAGATACGCAGTATTTT.

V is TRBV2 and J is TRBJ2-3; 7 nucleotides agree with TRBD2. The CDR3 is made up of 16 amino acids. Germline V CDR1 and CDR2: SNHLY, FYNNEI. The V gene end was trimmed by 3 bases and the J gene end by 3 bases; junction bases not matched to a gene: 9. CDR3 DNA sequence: TGTGCCAGCAGTGAGGGGGGGACTCATGGAACAGATACGCAGTATTTT. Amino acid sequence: CASSEGGTHGTDTQYF.

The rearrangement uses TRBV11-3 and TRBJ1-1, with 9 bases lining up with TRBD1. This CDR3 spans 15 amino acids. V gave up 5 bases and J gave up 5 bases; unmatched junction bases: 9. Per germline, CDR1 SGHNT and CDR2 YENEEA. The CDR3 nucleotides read TGTGCCAGCAGCCCCGGACAGGGGTACGGTACTGAAGCTTTCTTT. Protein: CASSPGQGYGTEAFF.

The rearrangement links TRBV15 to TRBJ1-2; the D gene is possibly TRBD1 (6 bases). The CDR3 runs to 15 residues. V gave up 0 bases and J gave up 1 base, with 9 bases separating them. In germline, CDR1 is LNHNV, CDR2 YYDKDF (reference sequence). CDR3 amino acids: CATSRDLGGNYGYTF. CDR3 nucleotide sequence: TGTGCCACCAGCAGAGATCTAGGGGGTAACTATGGCTACACCTTC.